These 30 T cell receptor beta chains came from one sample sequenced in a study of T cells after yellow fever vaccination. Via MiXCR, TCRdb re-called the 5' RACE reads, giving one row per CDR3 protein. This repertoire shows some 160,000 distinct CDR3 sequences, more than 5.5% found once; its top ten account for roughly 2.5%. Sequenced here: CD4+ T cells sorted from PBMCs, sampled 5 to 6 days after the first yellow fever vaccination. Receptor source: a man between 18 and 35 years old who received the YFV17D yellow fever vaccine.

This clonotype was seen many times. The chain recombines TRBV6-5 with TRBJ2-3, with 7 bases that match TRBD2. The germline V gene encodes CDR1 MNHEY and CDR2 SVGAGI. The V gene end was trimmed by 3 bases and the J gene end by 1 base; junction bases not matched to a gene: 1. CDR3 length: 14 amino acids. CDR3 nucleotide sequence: TGTGCCAGCAGTTATCGGGGGGGCACAGATACGCAGTATTTT. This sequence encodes CASSYRGGTDTQYF.

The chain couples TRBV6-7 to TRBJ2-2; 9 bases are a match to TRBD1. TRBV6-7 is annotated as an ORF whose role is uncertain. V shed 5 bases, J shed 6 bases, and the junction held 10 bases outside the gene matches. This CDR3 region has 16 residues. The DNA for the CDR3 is TGTGCCAGCAGTGACCCGTTCGGGACAGGGCCCGGGGAGCTGTTTTTT. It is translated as CASSDPFGTGPGELFF.

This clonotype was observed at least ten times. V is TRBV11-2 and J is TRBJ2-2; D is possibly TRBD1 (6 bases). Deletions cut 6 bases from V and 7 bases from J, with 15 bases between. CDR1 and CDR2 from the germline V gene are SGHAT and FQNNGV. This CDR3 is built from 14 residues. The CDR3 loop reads CASRPTGLDGELFF. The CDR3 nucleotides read TGTGCCAGCAGACCAACAGGGCTCGACGGGGAGCTGTTTTTT.

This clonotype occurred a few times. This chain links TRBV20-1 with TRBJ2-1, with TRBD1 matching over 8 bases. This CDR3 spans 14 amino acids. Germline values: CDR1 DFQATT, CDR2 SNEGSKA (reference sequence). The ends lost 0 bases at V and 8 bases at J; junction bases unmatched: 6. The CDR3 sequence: CSARESGGFDEQFF. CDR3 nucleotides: TGCAGTGCTAGAGAGTCAGGGGGCTTCGATGAGCAGTTCTTC.

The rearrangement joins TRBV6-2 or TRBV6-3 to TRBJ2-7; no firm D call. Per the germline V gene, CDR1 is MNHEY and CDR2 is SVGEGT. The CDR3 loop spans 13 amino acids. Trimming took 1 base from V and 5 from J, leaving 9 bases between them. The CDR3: CASSYYGWDEQYV. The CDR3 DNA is TGTGCCAGCAGTTACTATGGGTGGGACGAGCAGTACGTC.

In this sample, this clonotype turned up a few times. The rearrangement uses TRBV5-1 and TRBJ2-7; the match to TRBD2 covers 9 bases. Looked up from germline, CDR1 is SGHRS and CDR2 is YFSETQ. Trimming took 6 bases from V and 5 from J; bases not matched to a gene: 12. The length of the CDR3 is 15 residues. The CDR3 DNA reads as TGCGCCAGCACGGCGGGGGGGGCGATCCCCCACGAGCAGTACTTC. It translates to CASTAGGAIPHEQYF.

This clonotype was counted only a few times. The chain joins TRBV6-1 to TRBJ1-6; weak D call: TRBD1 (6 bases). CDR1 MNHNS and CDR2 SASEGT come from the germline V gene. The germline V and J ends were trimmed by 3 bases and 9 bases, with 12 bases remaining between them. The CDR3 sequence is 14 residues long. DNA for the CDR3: TGTGCCAGCAGTGAGTTCAGGGGTACTTCACCCCTCCACTTT. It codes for CASSEFRGTSPLHF.

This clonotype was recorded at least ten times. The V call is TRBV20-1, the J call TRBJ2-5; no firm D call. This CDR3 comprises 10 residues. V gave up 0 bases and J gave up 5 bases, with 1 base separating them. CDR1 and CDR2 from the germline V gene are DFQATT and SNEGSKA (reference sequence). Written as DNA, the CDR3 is TGCAGTGCTAGAGATGAGACCCAGTACTTC. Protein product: CSARDETQYF.

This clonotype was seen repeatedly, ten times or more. The chain's CDR3 is CASNPQGIDYEQYF. CDR3 DNA sequence: TGTGCCAGCAATCCACAGGGAATAGACTACGAGCAGTACTTC. The chain recombines TRBV6-5 with TRBJ2-7, with D perhaps matching TRBD1 (6 bases). Per the germline V gene, CDR1 is MNHEY and CDR2 is SVGAGI. Trimming removed 7 bases at V and 3 bases at J, with 16 bases between. CDR3 size: 14 residues.

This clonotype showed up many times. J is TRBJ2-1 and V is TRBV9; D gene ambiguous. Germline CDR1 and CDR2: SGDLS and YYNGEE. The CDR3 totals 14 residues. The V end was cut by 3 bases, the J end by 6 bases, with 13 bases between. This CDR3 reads CASSAAPLVNEQFF. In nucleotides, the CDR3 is TGTGCCAGCAGCGCCGCCCCCCTGGTCAATGAGCAGTTCTTC. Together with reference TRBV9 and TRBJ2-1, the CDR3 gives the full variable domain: DSGVTQTPKHLITATGQRVTLRCSPRSGDLSVYWYQQSLDQGLQFLIQYYNGEERAKGNILERFSAQQFPDLHSELNLSSLELGDSALYFCASSAAPLVNEQFFGPGTRLTVL.

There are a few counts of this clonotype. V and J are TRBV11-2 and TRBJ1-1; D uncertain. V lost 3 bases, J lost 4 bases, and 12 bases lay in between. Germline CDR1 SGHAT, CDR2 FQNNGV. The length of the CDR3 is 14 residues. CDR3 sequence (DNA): TGTGCCAGCAGCTTCCTCGCGGTGGGCACTGAAGCTTTCTTT. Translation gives CASSFLAVGTEAFF.

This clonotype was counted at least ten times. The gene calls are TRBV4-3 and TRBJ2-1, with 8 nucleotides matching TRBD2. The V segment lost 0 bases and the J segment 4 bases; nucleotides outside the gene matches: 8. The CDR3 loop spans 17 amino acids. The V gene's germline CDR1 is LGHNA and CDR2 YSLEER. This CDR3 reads CASSQDISGGVYNEQFF. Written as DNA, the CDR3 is TGCGCCAGCAGCCAAGACATCAGCGGGGGTGTATACAATGAGCAGTTCTTC.

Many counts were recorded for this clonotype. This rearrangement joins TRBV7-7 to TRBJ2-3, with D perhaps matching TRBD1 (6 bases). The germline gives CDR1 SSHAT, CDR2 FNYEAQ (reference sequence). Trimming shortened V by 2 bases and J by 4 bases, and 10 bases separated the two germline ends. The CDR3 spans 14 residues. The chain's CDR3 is CASSLLPGADTQYF. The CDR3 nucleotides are TGTGCCAGCAGCTTATTACCAGGGGCAGATACGCAGTATTTT.

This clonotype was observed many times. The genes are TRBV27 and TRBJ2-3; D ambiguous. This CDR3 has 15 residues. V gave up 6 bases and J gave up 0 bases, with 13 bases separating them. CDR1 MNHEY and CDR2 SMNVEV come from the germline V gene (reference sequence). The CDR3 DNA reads TGTGCCAGCAGGGTTGTACTTTTTAGCACAGATACGCAGTATTTT. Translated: CASRVVLFSTDTQYF.

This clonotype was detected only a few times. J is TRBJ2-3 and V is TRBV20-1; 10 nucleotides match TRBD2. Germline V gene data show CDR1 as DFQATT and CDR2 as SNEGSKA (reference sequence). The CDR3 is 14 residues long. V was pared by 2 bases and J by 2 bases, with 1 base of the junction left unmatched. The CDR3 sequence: CSARLAGVTDTQYF. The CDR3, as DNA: TGCAGTGCTAGACTAGCGGGGGTCACAGATACGCAGTATTTT.

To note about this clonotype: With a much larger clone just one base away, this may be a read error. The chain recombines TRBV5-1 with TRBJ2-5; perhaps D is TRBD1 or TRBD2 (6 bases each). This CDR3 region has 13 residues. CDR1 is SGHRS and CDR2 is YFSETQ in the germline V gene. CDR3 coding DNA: TGCACCAGCAGGGGCAGACGGGAGGAGACCCAGTACTTC. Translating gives CTSRGRREETQYF.

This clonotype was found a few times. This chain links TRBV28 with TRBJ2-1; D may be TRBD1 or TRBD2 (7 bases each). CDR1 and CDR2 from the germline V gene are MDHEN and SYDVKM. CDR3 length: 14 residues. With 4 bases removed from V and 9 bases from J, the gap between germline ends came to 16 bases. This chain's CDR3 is CASSSAGGDFEQFF. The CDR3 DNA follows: TGTGCCAGCAGTTCGGCAGGGGGGGACTTTGAGCAGTTCTTC.

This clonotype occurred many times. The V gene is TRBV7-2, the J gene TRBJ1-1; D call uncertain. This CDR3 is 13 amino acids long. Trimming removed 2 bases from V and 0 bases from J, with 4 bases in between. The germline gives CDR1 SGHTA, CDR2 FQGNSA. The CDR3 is CASSLSVNTEAFF. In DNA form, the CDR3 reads TGTGCCAGCAGCTTAAGCGTGAACACTGAAGCTTTCTTT.

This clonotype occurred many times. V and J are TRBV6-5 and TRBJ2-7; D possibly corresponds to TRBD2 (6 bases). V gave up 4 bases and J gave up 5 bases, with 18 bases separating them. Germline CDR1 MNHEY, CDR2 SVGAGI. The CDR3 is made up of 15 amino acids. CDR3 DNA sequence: TGTGCCAGCAGTTGTGAGGAGGGGTTGTCCCACGAGCAGTACGTC. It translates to CASSCEEGLSHEQYV.

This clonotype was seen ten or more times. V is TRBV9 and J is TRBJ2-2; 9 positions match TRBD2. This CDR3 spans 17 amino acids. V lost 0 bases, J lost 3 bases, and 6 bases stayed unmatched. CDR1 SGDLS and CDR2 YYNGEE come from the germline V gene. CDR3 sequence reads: CASSVGWLAGYTGELFF. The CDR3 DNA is TGTGCCAGCAGCGTAGGATGGCTAGCGGGGTACACCGGGGAGCTGTTTTTT.

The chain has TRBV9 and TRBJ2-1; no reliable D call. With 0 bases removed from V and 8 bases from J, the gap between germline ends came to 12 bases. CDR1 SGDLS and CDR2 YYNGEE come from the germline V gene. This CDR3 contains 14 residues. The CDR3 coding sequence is TGTGCCAGCAGCGTAGAGGGCCTGACTGATGAGCAGTTCTTC. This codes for CASSVEGLTDEQFF.

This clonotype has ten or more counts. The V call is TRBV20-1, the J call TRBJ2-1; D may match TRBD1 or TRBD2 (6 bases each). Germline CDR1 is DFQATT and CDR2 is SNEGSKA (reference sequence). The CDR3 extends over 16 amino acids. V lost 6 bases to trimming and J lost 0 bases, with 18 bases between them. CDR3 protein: CSAPLGGRSSYNEQFF. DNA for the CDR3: TGCAGTGCGCCCCTAGGGGGGAGGAGCTCCTACAATGAGCAGTTCTTC.

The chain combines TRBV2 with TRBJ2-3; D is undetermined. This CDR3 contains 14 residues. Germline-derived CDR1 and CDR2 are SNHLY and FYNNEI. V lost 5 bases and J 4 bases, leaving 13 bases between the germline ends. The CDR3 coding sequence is TGTGCCAGCAGTCCCCTGGTTATAGCAGATACGCAGTATTTT. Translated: CASSPLVIADTQYF. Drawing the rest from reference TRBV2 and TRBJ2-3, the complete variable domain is EPEVTQTPSHQVTQMGQEVILRCVPISNHLYFYWYRQILGQKVEFLVSFYNNEISEKSEIFDDQFSVERPDGSNFTLKIRSTKLEDSAMYFCASSPLVIADTQYFGPGTRLTVL.

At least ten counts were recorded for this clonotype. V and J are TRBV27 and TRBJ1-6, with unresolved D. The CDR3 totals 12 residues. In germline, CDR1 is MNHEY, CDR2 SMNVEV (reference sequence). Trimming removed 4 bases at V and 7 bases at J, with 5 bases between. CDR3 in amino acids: CASSYWNSPLHF. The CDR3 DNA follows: TGTGCCAGCAGTTATTGGAATTCACCCCTCCACTTT.

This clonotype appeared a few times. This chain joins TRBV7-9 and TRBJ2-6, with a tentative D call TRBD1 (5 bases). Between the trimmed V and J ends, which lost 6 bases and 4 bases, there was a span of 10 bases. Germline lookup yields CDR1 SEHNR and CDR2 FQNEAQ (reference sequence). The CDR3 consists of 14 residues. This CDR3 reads CASSSGPGANVLTF. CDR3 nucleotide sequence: TGTGCCAGCAGTTCAGGGCCAGGGGCCAACGTCCTGACTTTC.

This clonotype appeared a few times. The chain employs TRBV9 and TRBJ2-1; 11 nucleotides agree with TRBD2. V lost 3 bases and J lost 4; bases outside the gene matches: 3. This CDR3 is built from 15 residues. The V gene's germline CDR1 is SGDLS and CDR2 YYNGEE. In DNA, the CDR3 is TGTGCCAGCAGCGCGGGACTAGCGGCATACAATGAGCAGTTCTTC. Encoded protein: CASSAGLAAYNEQFF. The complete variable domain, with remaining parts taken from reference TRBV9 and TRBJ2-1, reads DSGVTQTPKHLITATGQRVTLRCSPRSGDLSVYWYQQSLDQGLQFLIQYYNGEERAKGNILERFSAQQFPDLHSELNLSSLELGDSALYFCASSAGLAAYNEQFFGPGTRLTVL.

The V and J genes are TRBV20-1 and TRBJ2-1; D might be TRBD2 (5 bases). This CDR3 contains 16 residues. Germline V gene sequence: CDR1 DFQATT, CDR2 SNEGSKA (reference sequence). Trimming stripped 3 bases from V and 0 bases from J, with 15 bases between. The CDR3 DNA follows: TGCAGTGCTAGTGGGTCCCGGGGATACTCCTACAATGAGCAGTTCTTC. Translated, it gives CSASGSRGYSYNEQFF.

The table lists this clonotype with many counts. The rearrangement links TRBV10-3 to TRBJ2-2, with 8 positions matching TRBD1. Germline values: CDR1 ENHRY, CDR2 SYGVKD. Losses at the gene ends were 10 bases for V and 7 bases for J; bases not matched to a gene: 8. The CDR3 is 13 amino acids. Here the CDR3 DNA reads TGTGCCACAGGACAGGGTGGGAACGGGGAGCTGTTTTTT. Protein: CATGQGGNGELFF.

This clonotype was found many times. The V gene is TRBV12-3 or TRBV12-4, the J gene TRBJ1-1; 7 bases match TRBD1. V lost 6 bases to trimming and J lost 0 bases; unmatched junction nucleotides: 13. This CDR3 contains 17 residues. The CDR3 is CASSPSRGGLVNTEAFF. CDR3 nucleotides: TGTGCCAGCAGCCCTTCTAGAGGGGGCCTCGTGAACACTGAAGCTTTCTTT.

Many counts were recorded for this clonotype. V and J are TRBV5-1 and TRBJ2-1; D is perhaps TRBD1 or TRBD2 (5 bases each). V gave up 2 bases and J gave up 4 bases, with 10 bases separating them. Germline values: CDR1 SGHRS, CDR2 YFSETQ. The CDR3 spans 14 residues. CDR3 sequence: CASSFWDLYNEQFF. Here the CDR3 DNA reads TGCGCCAGCAGCTTCTGGGACCTATACAATGAGCAGTTCTTC.